The clone carrying this T cell receptor beta chain was detected many times. Its antigen is unidentified. The sample belongs to a study of T-cell reconstitution after alpha-beta-depleted transplantation in children. Trimming took off 8 bases at V and 7 bases at J, with 11 bases between the two ends. The CDR3 length is 11 residues. Unique molecular identifiers tagged the TCRbeta library. TCRdb redid the calling of the PCR reads with MiXCR, one entry per CDR3 protein. The sample consists of some 29,000 distinct CDR3 sequences, under 7% of them appearing once. Findings of the study overall: Some patients' high day-60 TCRbeta diversity was attributed to recipient cells surviving conditioning. Reports say that about two months after transplant, the alpha-beta T cells came out of several hundred graft clones that had expanded. At the one-year point after transplant, T-cell counts and TCRbeta diversity were found to come mostly from T cells that had been newly produced.

Material: PBMCs, mostly from graft donor cells, obtained 180 days after TCRalphabeta/CD19-depleted stem cell transplant. The chain recombines TRBV12-3 or TRBV12-4 with TRBJ2-5; D gene ambiguous. The clonotype comes from a male patient under 18 who had a stem cell transplant for acute myeloid leukemia, so the T cells may come from the graft donor. CDR3 residues: CASRSSVTQYF. DNA of the CDR3: TGTGCCAGCCGTTCGAGTGTGACCCAGTACTTC.